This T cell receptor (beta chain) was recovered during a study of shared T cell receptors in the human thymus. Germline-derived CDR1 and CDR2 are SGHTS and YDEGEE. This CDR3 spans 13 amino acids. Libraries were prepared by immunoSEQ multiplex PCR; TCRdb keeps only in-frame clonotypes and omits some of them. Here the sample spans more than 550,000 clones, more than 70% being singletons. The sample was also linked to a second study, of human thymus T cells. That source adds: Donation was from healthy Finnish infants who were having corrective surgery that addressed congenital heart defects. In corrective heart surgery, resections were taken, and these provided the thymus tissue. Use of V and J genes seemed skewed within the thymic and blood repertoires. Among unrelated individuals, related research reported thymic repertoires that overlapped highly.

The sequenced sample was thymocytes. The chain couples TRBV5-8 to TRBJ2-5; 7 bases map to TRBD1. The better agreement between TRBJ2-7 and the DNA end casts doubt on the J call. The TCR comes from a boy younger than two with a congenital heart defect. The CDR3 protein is CASSRTGLYEQYF. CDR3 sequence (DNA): TGTGCCAGCAGCCGGACAGGTCTCTACGAGCAGTACTTC.